This TCR beta chain derives from a study of T cell responses to AZD1222 COVID-19 vaccine. Study-wide findings and caveats: Repertoire sampling happened only post peak T cell response.

For this clone: Its antigen is undetermined.

V lost 0 bases and J 5 bases, leaving 14 bases between the germline ends. Germline loops: CDR1 SGDLS, CDR2 YYNGEE. CDR3 length: 15 residues. Method: immunoSEQ multiplex PCR; TCRdb's copy keeps in-frame clones and lacks some. Among 97,000 or so clones listed, almost 85% were seen once. V and J are TRBV9 and TRBJ1-1; D not certain. The sample consisted of peripheral blood, taken on day 0 of AZD1222 vaccination. The source of this sequence is an adult in good health. The CDR3 DNA reads TGTGCCAGCAGCGTAGGGGTCGTCGGGAGGACTGAAGCTTTCTTT. Translating gives CASSVGVVGRTEAFF. Complete variable domain (other parts from reference TRBV9 and TRBJ1-1): DSGVTQTPKHLITATGQRVTLRCSPRSGDLSVYWYQQSLDQGLQFLIQYYNGEERAKGNILERFSAQQFPDLHSELNLSSLELGDSALYFCASSVGVVGRTEAFFGQGTRLTVV.